The next 20 T cell receptor beta chains were all read from a single sample in a study of blood T cell repertoires in COVID-19. Method: immunoSEQ multiplex PCR; TCRdb's copy keeps in-frame clones and lacks some. The repertoire consists of 300,000 to 350,000 clones, with about 91% occurring once and the leading ten covering around 10%. The sample comprised peripheral blood. The receptors derive from a man aged 25 to 40 with COVID-19, enrolled during active disease.

The rearrangement links TRBV3-1 (or the pseudogene TRBV3-2) to TRBJ1-2; 9 bases are a match to TRBD1. The CDR3 is made up of 19 amino acids. Trimming removed 0 bases from V and 2 bases from J; junction bases left unmatched: 13. Per germline, CDR1 LGHDT and CDR2 YNNKEL (reference sequence). CDR3 sequence: CASSQDQAPGTGSNYGYTF. The CDR3, as DNA: TGTGCCAGCAGCCAAGATCAAGCACCAGGGACAGGGTCGAACTATGGCTACACCTTC.

V gene TRBV18 combines with J gene TRBJ1-1; the D gene is possibly TRBD1 (5 bases). The CDR3 has 16 residues. V gave up 5 bases and J gave up 0 bases, with 16 bases separating them. Germline CDR1 is KGHSH and CDR2 is LQKENI. The CDR3 here is CASSTFGGSMNTEAFF. DNA of the CDR3: TGTGCCAGCTCAACGTTCGGGGGATCTATGAACACTGAAGCTTTCTTT. Combining the CDR3 with reference TRBV18 and TRBJ1-1 gives the whole variable domain NAGVMQNPRHLVRRRGQEARLRCSPMKGHSHVYWYRQLPEEGLKFMVYLQKENIIDESGMPKERFSAEFPKEGPSILRIQQVVRGDSAAYFCASSTFGGSMNTEAFFGQGTRLTVV.

The chain joins TRBV16 to TRBJ2-7; a weak D match, TRBD2 (6 bases). The V and J ends lost 0 bases and 0 bases respectively, with 9 bases between them. Per the germline V gene, CDR1 is KGHSY and CDR2 is FQNENV. The CDR3 contains 15 residues. CDR3 sequence (DNA): TGTGCCAGCAGCCAATCCAGCGGGCCCTCCTACGAGCAGTACTTC. It is translated as CASSQSSGPSYEQYF.

The chain combines TRBV7-9 with TRBJ1-1; D possibly corresponds to TRBD1 (5 bases). The CDR3 spans 15 residues. V was pared by 6 bases and J by 0 bases, with 14 bases between. CDR1 and CDR2 (germline): SEHNR, FQNEAQ (reference sequence). CDR3 residues: CASRSTVNMNTEAFF. The CDR3 region has the DNA TGTGCCAGCAGATCGACAGTCAACATGAACACTGAAGCTTTCTTT.

This clone showed up just a few times. This chain joins TRBV3-1 (or the pseudogene TRBV3-2) and TRBJ2-1; D is ambiguous. This CDR3 spans 14 amino acids. The germline V gene has CDR1 LGHDT and CDR2 YNNKEL (reference sequence). Trimming left V 3 bases short and J 4 bases short, with 10 bases between. The DNA for the CDR3 is TGTGCCAGCAGCCAGTATGGTCAGTACAATGAGCAGTTCTTC. It yields the protein CASSQYGQYNEQFF.

V gene TRBV9 combines with J gene TRBJ2-3; a weak D match, TRBD2 (6 bases). The CDR3 length is 17 residues. With 6 bases removed from V and 2 bases from J, the gap between germline ends came to 22 bases. Germline lookup yields CDR1 SGDLS and CDR2 YYNGEE. The CDR3 here is CASTLGAAGSFTDTQYF. CDR3 DNA sequence: TGTGCCAGCACCCTAGGGGCGGCGGGATCCTTCACAGATACGCAGTATTTT.

The rearrangement uses TRBV7-2 and TRBJ2-1; 9 bases line up with TRBD2. CDR1 is SGHTA and CDR2 is FQGNSA in the germline V gene. The CDR3 sequence is 15 residues long. V lost 5 bases and J lost 9; bases outside the gene matches: 11. CDR3 residues: CASSPWRGGLPEQFF. The CDR3 DNA is TGTGCCAGCAGCCCCTGGCGGGGGGGCCTGCCTGAGCAGTTCTTC.

The rearrangement uses TRBV13 and TRBJ1-1; TRBD1 matches at 7 bases. The CDR3 covers 13 residues. V lost 5 bases and J lost 4; bases outside the gene matches: 4. Germline CDR1 reads PRHDT; CDR2 reads FYEKMQ (reference sequence). This CDR3 reads CASSRQGGTEAFF. DNA of the CDR3: TGTGCCAGCAGCAGACAGGGCGGCACTGAAGCTTTCTTT.

The chain couples TRBV24-1 to TRBJ2-3, with 12 bases lining up with TRBD2. The V gene's germline CDR1 is KGHDR and CDR2 SFDVKD. The CDR3 contains 15 residues. V trimming: 4 bases; J trimming: 5 bases; junction bases outside the gene matches: 3. The CDR3 reads CATSDPSGGGDTQYF. In nucleotides, the CDR3 is TGTGCCACCAGTGACCCTAGCGGGGGGGGAGATACGCAGTATTTT.

The table lists this clone with a count of one. This same CDR3 is encoded by further DNA sequences in the sample. This chain uses TRBV5-1 with TRBJ1-3; 7 nucleotides agree with TRBD1. The CDR3 runs 15 residues. Per the germline V gene, CDR1 is SGHRS and CDR2 is YFSETQ. J lost 0 bases, V lost 4 bases, and 4 bases had no gene match. The CDR3 protein is CASSQTGDSGNTIYF. Written as DNA, the CDR3 is TGCGCCAGCAGCCAAACAGGGGACTCTGGAAACACCATATATTTT.

V is TRBV7-2 and J is TRBJ2-5; D is uncertain. Trimming removed 5 bases at V and 5 bases at J, with 9 bases between. Germline assignment: CDR1 SGHTA and CDR2 FQGNSA. The CDR3 contains 12 residues. The CDR3 here is CASSQRRETQYF. CDR3 in DNA: TGTGCCAGCAGCCAACGGCGGGAGACCCAGTACTTC.

This clone was detected once. V is TRBV5-1 and J is TRBJ2-7, with 8 bases that match TRBD1. V lost 1 base and J lost 5; bases outside the gene matches: 5. Germline-derived CDR1 and CDR2 are SGHRS and YFSETQ. CDR3 length: 14 amino acids. CDR3 nucleotide sequence: TGCGCCAGCAGCTTGCTCCCAGGGGGCGACGAGCAGTACTTC. Protein: CASSLLPGGDEQYF.

Comments on this clone: The same CDR3 arises from other DNA sequences in this sample as well. This chain uses TRBV18 with TRBJ2-3; no definite D call. Germline assignment: CDR1 KGHSH and CDR2 LQKENI. This CDR3 contains 13 residues. Trimming took 2 bases from V and 0 from J, leaving 3 bases between them. The CDR3 bases are TGTGCCAGCTCACCAAGCAGCACAGATACGCAGTATTTT. It codes for CASSPSSTDTQYF. The full variable domain, its missing parts supplied by reference TRBV18 and TRBJ2-3, is NAGVMQNPRHLVRRRGQEARLRCSPMKGHSHVYWYRQLPEEGLKFMVYLQKENIIDESGMPKERFSAEFPKEGPSILRIQQVVRGDSAAYFCASSPSSTDTQYFGPGTRLTVL.

In DNA, the CDR3 is TGTGCCAGCAGCCAAGAGGTCCGAGATGGCTACACCTTC. Translated, it gives CASSQEVRDGYTF. The chain combines TRBV16 with TRBJ1-2, with D uncertain. Trimming removed 2 bases at V and 6 bases at J, with 10 bases between. CDR1 KGHSY and CDR2 FQNENV come from the germline V gene. The CDR3 spans 13 residues.

The chain uses TRBV6-5 and TRBJ1-1; D gene unclear. CDR3 length: 14 residues. Per germline, CDR1 MNHEY and CDR2 SVGAGI. Trimming shortened V by 6 bases and J by 4 bases, and 15 bases separated the two germline ends. In nucleotides, the CDR3 is TGTGCCAGCAGCCCGGGAGCTTCGCCCACTGAAGCTTTCTTT. Residues: CASSPGASPTEAFF.

This chain connects TRBV4-1 to TRBJ2-5; TRBD2 aligns across 10 bases. CDR1 is MGHRA and CDR2 is YSYEKL in the germline V gene. J was trimmed by 4 bases and V by 0 bases; bases with no gene match: 5. This CDR3 is built from 16 residues. The DNA for the CDR3 is TGCGCCAGCAGCCAAGATGTAGCGGGAGGAACAGAGACCCAGTACTTC. Translation gives CASSQDVAGGTETQYF.

The CDR3 region has the DNA TGTGCCAGCAGTTTCCCAGGGGTCAACTCCTATAATTCACCCCTCCACTTT. As protein: CASSFPGVNSYNSPLHF. The chain has TRBV28 and TRBJ1-6; a weak D match, TRBD1 (6 bases). The CDR3 runs 17 residues. Between the trimmed V and J ends, which lost 3 bases and 0 bases, there was a span of 12 bases. The germline gives CDR1 MDHEN, CDR2 SYDVKM.

This clone came up a few times. The chain recombines TRBV6-5 with TRBJ2-1; TRBD2 matches 14 bases. Trimming cost V 7 bases and J 9 bases; bases outside gene matches: 8. This CDR3 is built from 15 residues. CDR1 is MNHEY and CDR2 is SVGAGI in the germline V gene. CDR3 in amino acids: CASTTGLAGGTEQFF. The CDR3 DNA is TGTGCCAGCACCACTGGACTAGCGGGGGGTACTGAGCAGTTCTTC.

CDR3 in amino acids: CASSPSVGEDRWIQETQYF. CDR3 coding DNA: TGTGCCAGCTCACCAAGTGTAGGGGAAGACAGGTGGATTCAAGAGACCCAGTACTTC. V and J are TRBV18 and TRBJ2-5, with D possibly matching TRBD1 (6 bases). V was trimmed by 2 bases and J by 2 bases, leaving 24 bases between them. Germline CDR1 reads KGHSH; CDR2 reads LQKENI. There are 19 residues in the CDR3.

V and J are TRBV7-3 and TRBJ2-1; D is ambiguous. The CDR3 contains 15 residues. The germline V gene has CDR1 SGHTA and CDR2 FQGTGA. V gave up 5 bases and J gave up 8 bases, with 19 bases separating them. As DNA, the CDR3 is TGTGCCAGCAGCCCAACCGGGTCTTTCGGAGATGAGCAGTTCTTC. Translating gives CASSPTGSFGDEQFF.